Below, one T cell receptor beta chain is given with its context. Per the germline V gene, CDR1 is KGHSH and CDR2 is LQKENI. This CDR3 has 14 amino acids. This specimen belongs to a study of monozygotic twins with inflammatory bowel disease. Per TCR library, roughly 3,600 ng of total RNA was used. TCRdb reprocessed the 5' RACE reads; each CDR3 protein has one entry and no DNA is given. Listed are fewer than 550,000 distinct CDR3 sequences; approximately 2.4% falls within the top ten. The sequence was obtained from a human donor with ulcerative colitis or Crohn's disease, or a healthy co-twin of an affected twin (not recorded which). The rearrangement uses TRBV18 and TRBJ1-2. Source material: blood. CDR3 sequence: CASSGNIANYGYTF.